What follows are 31 T cell receptor beta chains derived from one specimen sequenced in a study of CD8+ T cells in alopecia areata. The treatment here: oral pan-JAK inhibitor, 5-10 mg twice daily. RNA was extracted and reverse transcribed into cDNA as the sequencing template. TCRdb keeps only in-frame clones here, not all; method: immunoSEQ multiplex PCR. Here the sample spans roughly 250,000 clones, around three fifths being singletons. Sequenced material: CD4+ T cells sorted from blood, taken at roughly week 53, from a patient treated with tofacitinib. These receptors were collected from a human donor with alopecia areata.

This clone was counted between two and nine times. This chain links TRBV7-9 with TRBJ1-1; 7 nucleotides agree with TRBD1. Trimming took 5 bases from V and 3 from J; bases not matched to a gene: 6. Germline CDR1 SEHNR, CDR2 FQNEAQ (reference sequence). This CDR3 comprises 14 residues. The CDR3 region is CASSSRGTDTEAFF. CDR3 bases: TGTGCCAGCAGCAGCAGGGGGACCGACACTGAAGCTTTCTTT.

The chain combines TRBV4-2 with TRBJ2-3, with D possibly TRBD2 on 8 matching bases. The CDR3 spans 16 residues. CDR1 and CDR2 from the germline V gene are LGHNA and YNFKEQ. The ends were cut back, 4 bases at V and 1 base at J, with 15 bases in the middle. The CDR3 spells CASSPERGTGTDTQYF. The CDR3, as DNA: TGTGCCAGCAGCCCCGAGCGGGGGACAGGCACAGATACGCAGTATTTT.

The V call is TRBV10-3, the J call TRBJ2-5; tentatively, D is TRBD2 (7 bases). This CDR3 is 13 amino acids long. Germline CDR1 and CDR2: ENHRY and SYGVKD. The CDR3 is CVASGGGRETQYF. CDR3 nucleotides: TGTGTCGCCTCTGGGGGGGGCCGAGAGACCCAGTACTTC.

Notes on this clone: Since a much larger clone is just one base distant, this may be a read error. The chain carries TRBV11-1 and TRBJ1-1; D ambiguous. The V end was cut by 2 bases, the J end by 0 bases, with 1 base between. Germline values: CDR1 SGHAT, CDR2 FQDESV (reference sequence). CDR3 length: 12 residues. The DNA of the CDR3 is TGTGCCAGCAGCTTACTGAACACTGAAGCTTTCTTT. Amino acid sequence: CASSLLNTEAFF.

The V call is TRBV2, the J call TRBJ2-1; no definite D call. The germline CDR1 and CDR2 sequences are SNHLY and FYNNEI. V gave up 3 bases and J gave up 3 bases, with 6 bases separating them. The CDR3 totals 13 residues. The CDR3 DNA is TGTGCCAGCAGTGATTGGTTCTACAATGAGCAGTTCTTC. The encoded protein is CASSDWFYNEQFF.

The rearrangement joins TRBV7-2 to TRBJ2-5; D gene uncertain. The CDR3 contains 13 residues. From germline, CDR1 is SGHTA and CDR2 FQGNSA. The V gene lost 5 bases and the J gene lost 5 bases, with 12 bases spanning the gap. CDR3 bases: TGTGCCAGCAGCATAAGACACGCGGAGACCCAGTACTTC. Residues: CASSIRHAETQYF.

The V and J genes are TRBV29-1 and TRBJ2-3, with TRBD1 matching 9 bases. V was pared by 6 bases and J by 1 base, with 14 bases of the junction left unmatched. CDR1 SQVTM and CDR2 ANQGSEA come from the germline V gene. This CDR3 region has 17 residues. The CDR3 DNA sequence: TGCAGCGTCATACAGGGGGCGCCGCGTGTGGGCACAGATACGCAGTATTTT. This sequence encodes CSVIQGAPRVGTDTQYF.

On this clone: This CDR3 is also generated by other DNA sequences in the sample. The V call is TRBV5-4, the J call TRBJ2-6; the D gene is possibly TRBD2 (5 bases). CDR1 SGHNT and CDR2 YYREEE come from the germline V gene (reference sequence). V lost 0 bases to trimming and J lost 2 bases, with 6 bases between them. CDR3 length equals 15 residues. CDR3 protein: CASSLERPGANVLTF. DNA of the CDR3: TGTGCCAGCAGCTTGGAGCGGCCTGGGGCCAACGTCCTGACTTTC.

This clone was seen a handful of times. This rearrangement joins TRBV10-3 to TRBJ2-2, with 12 bases matching TRBD2. Trimming cost V 6 bases and J 5 bases; bases outside gene matches: 7. This CDR3 is 16 amino acids long. Germline V gives CDR1 ENHRY, CDR2 SYGVKD. The chain's CDR3 is CAIRDTGTSGTGELFF. The CDR3 DNA follows: TGTGCCATCAGGGACACCGGGACTAGCGGGACCGGGGAGCTGTTTTTT.

This clone was found a few times. The chain is built from TRBV30 and TRBJ1-2, with 7 positions matching TRBD1. The CDR3 spans 13 residues. The V and J ends lost 7 bases and 6 bases, in that order; junction bases with no gene match: 11. Germline V CDR1 and CDR2: GTSNPN, SVGIG (reference sequence). The CDR3 region is CASPGVGGHGYTF. CDR3 in DNA: TGTGCCTCCCCAGGGGTAGGGGGCCATGGCTACACCTTC.

The chain recombines TRBV5-1 with TRBJ1-6; TRBD1 aligns across 9 bases. The CDR3 is 15 amino acids. Losses at the gene ends were 0 bases for V and 10 bases for J; bases not matched to a gene: 5. Germline CDR1 is SGHRS and CDR2 is YFSETQ. CDR3 nucleotide sequence: TGCGCCAGCAGCTTGGCCGGGACAGGGAAATCACCCCTCCACTTT. Translation: CASSLAGTGKSPLHF.

The chain combines TRBV5-6 with TRBJ2-5; tentative D call: TRBD1 (5 bases). The CDR3 loop spans 15 amino acids. From germline, CDR1 is SGHDT and CDR2 YYEEEE. Trimming removed 1 base at V and 5 bases at J, with 15 bases between. The CDR3 coding sequence is TGTGCCAGCAGCTTGCTCGTTGGGGCCACCGAGACCCAGTACTTC. It encodes CASSLLVGATETQYF. Together with reference TRBV5-6 and TRBJ2-5, the CDR3 gives the full variable domain: DAGVTQSPTHLIKTRGQQVTLRCSPKSGHDTVSWYQQALGQGPQFIFQYYEEEERQRGNFPDRFSGHQFPNYSSELNVNALLLGDSALYLCASSLLVGATETQYFGPGTRLLVL.

The chain joins TRBV29-1 to TRBJ2-3, with 8 bases lining up with TRBD2. The germline gives CDR1 SQVTM, CDR2 ANQGSEA. V lost 4 bases, J lost 5 bases, and 11 bases stayed unmatched. The CDR3 loop spans 15 amino acids. The CDR3 DNA reads TGCAGCGTTGGGAGGACTAGCCAGGTTCGAGATACGCAGTATTTT. As protein: CSVGRTSQVRDTQYF.

CDR3 in DNA: TGTGCCAGCAGCCCTGATGTAAGGGGCGGCACAGATACGCAGTATTTT. It codes for CASSPDVRGGTDTQYF. The chain recombines TRBV7-8 with TRBJ2-3; a weak D match, TRBD1 (5 bases). This CDR3 is 16 amino acids long. V was pared by 5 bases and J by 1 base, with 16 bases between. Germline loops: CDR1 SGHVS, CDR2 FQNEAQ.

The chain has TRBV25-1 and TRBJ1-2; D gene uncertain. CDR3 length: 13 amino acids. The V end was cut by 1 base, the J end by 1 base, with 4 bases between. Per germline, CDR1 MGHDK and CDR2 SYGVNS. This chain's CDR3 is CASSEFGNYGYTF. For the CDR3, the DNA is TGTGCCAGCAGTGAATTCGGTAACTATGGCTACACCTTC.

The CDR3 region is CSAWDREAFF. The CDR3 DNA reads as TGCAGTGCTTGGGACAGGGAAGCTTTCTTT. The chain couples TRBV20-1 to TRBJ1-1; the match to TRBD1 covers 8 bases. Germline values: CDR1 DFQATT, CDR2 SNEGSKA (reference sequence). Trimming cost V 5 bases and J 8 bases; bases outside gene matches: 1. The CDR3 spans 10 residues.

The rearrangement uses TRBV29-1 and TRBJ2-1; the D gene is possibly TRBD1 (6 bases). Trimming cost V 1 base and J 2 bases, with 9 bases left between them. Germline values: CDR1 SQVTM, CDR2 ANQGSEA. The CDR3 covers 14 residues. The CDR3 DNA reads TGCAGCGTTGAAGGCAGGGGCACCTACAATGAGCAGTTCTTC. The encoded protein is CSVEGRGTYNEQFF.

Concerning this clone: Other nucleotide sequences in the sample specify the same CDR3. The chain carries TRBV30 and TRBJ2-3; no clear D. Germline CDR1 is GTSNPN and CDR2 is SVGIG (reference sequence). This CDR3 contains 11 residues. The V and J ends lost 0 bases and 6 bases respectively, with 4 bases between them. Here the CDR3 DNA reads TGTGCCTGGAGTGTACCCGATACGCAGTATTTT. Translated: CAWSVPDTQYF.

This chain joins TRBV30 and TRBJ2-3, with unresolved D. Germline assignment: CDR1 GTSNPN and CDR2 SVGIG (reference sequence). This CDR3 has 12 residues. Trimming cost V 0 bases and J 2 bases, with 3 bases left between them. The CDR3 DNA is TGTGCCTGGAGTGTGAACACAGATACGCAGTATTTT. Amino acid sequence: CAWSVNTDTQYF.

This chain links TRBV18 with TRBJ1-3, with 7 nucleotides matching TRBD1. CDR1 is KGHSH and CDR2 is LQKENI in the germline V gene. The CDR3 totals 15 residues. The V segment lost 4 bases and the J segment 0 bases; nucleotides outside the gene matches: 3. The CDR3 DNA reads as TGTGCCAGCTCACTTGGACAGGTCTCTGGAAACACCATATATTTT. Translating it yields CASSLGQVSGNTIYF.

For this clone: Other DNA variants within this sample encode the same CDR3. The chain joins TRBV7-9 to TRBJ1-2, with TRBD1 matching 7 bases. Germline V gene lookup returns CDR1 SEHNR and CDR2 FQNEAQ (reference sequence). The CDR3 totals 13 residues. The V and J ends lost 1 base and 4 bases, in that order; junction bases with no gene match: 0. In nucleotides, the CDR3 is TGTGCCAGCAGCTTAGGACAGGGCTATGGCTACACCTTC. This codes for CASSLGQGYGYTF.

Only a few counts were recorded for this clone. The chain joins TRBV29-1 to TRBJ2-1, with D unclear. CDR3 length equals 12 residues. CDR1 is SQVTM, CDR2 ANQGSEA, per germline. V lost 3 bases, J lost 8 bases, and 11 bases lay in between. Written as DNA, the CDR3 is TGCAGCGTTGATGTCGGCGGTTATGAGCAGTTCTTC. Amino acids: CSVDVGGYEQFF.

CDR3: CASSLGQGRETQYF. CDR3 coding DNA: TGTGCCAGCAGCTTAGGACAGGGGCGGGAGACCCAGTACTTC. The rearrangement joins TRBV5-8 to TRBJ2-5; 9 nucleotides align to TRBD1. V lost 2 bases and J lost 5; bases outside the gene matches: 4. Germline V gives CDR1 SGHTS, CDR2 YDEGEE. The CDR3 length is 14 residues.

This clone was counted only a few times. The genes are TRBV7-2 and TRBJ1-6; maybe TRBD1 (6 bases). The germline V gene has CDR1 SGHTA and CDR2 FQGNSA. V lost 5 bases and J 7 bases, leaving 15 bases between the germline ends. CDR3 size: 15 residues. CDR3 coding DNA: TGTGCCAGCAGCACGCACAGGGCTTCGAATTCACCCCTCCACTTT. Its protein product is CASSTHRASNSPLHF.

The chain uses TRBV5-6 and TRBJ2-1; maybe TRBD2 (5 bases). Germline CDR1 and CDR2: SGHDT and YYEEEE. The CDR3 runs to 13 residues. V was clipped by 5 bases and J by 8 bases, with 14 bases between them. The CDR3 DNA reads as TGTGCCAGCAGGCGGGTGGGGAACGATGAGCAGTTCTTC. It translates to CASRRVGNDEQFF.

A few counts support this clone. This chain connects TRBV4-1 to TRBJ2-3, with 7 bases lining up with TRBD1. CDR1 is MGHRA and CDR2 is YSYEKL in the germline V gene. This CDR3 comprises 14 residues. V trimming: 4 bases; J trimming: 6 bases; junction bases outside the gene matches: 7. CDR3 bases: TGCGCCAGCAGCCCGTGGACAGGCAGGGATACGCAGTATTTT. The encoded protein is CASSPWTGRDTQYF.

J is TRBJ1-6 and V is TRBV5-1; D not certain. Per the germline V gene, CDR1 is SGHRS and CDR2 is YFSETQ. Trimming removed 2 bases from V and 5 bases from J, with 11 bases in between. The CDR3 contains 15 residues. The DNA of the CDR3 is TGCGCCAGCAGCTTTTTCTCGACGGATAATTCACCCCTCCACTTT. Translated, it gives CASSFFSTDNSPLHF.

Only a few counts were recorded for this clone. This chain uses TRBV25-1 with TRBJ1-5, with D unresolved. The V end was cut by 4 bases, the J end by 3 bases, with 7 bases between. The germline V gene encodes CDR1 MGHDK and CDR2 SYGVNS. The length of the CDR3 is 13 residues. CDR3 residues: CASSVGFNQPQHF. In DNA, the CDR3 is TGTGCCAGCAGTGTAGGATTCAATCAGCCCCAGCATTTT.

This clone was found a few times. The CDR3 nucleotides read TGCGCCAGCAGCCAAGAGTTCGCCTCTGGAAACACCATATATTTT. This gives the protein CASSQEFASGNTIYF. V gene TRBV4-1 combines with J gene TRBJ1-3, with D unclear. This CDR3 is 15 amino acids long. CDR1 MGHRA and CDR2 YSYEKL come from the germline V gene. Trimming left V 0 bases short and J 0 bases short, with 6 bases between.

This clone was counted between two and nine times. This chain joins TRBV28 and TRBJ2-3, with 8 bases identical to TRBD2. This CDR3 is built from 15 residues. CDR1 and CDR2 (germline): MDHEN, SYDVKM. J was trimmed by 1 base and V by 7 bases; bases with no gene match: 7. CDR3 bases: TGTGCCAGCATCATCGGGGGGGCCGGCACAGATACGCAGTATTTT. As protein: CASIIGGAGTDTQYF.

J is TRBJ2-2 and V is TRBV5-1, with 8 nucleotides matching TRBD1. Germline trimming cut 4 bases from V and 0 bases from J; bases unmatched to any gene: 2. CDR3 size: 15 residues. CDR1 SGHRS and CDR2 YFSETQ come from the germline V gene. In DNA form, the CDR3 reads TGCGCCAGCAGCGCGGACAGGGCGAACACCGGGGAGCTGTTTTTT. Residues: CASSADRANTGELFF.